This is a list of T cell receptor beta chains from one sample in a study of blood T cell repertoires in COVID-19. Method: immunoSEQ multiplex PCR; TCRdb's copy keeps in-frame clones and lacks some. This table has about 530,000 clones, 85% to 90% appearing once. Sequencing was done on a sample of peripheral blood. Receptor source: a woman in her fifties or sixties with COVID-19, enrolled during active disease. The CDR3 runs from the conserved cysteine through the conserved F or W. D genes are given only for firm matches. Rows may omit the clone size; those that give it use once, few, many or a size class.

. | once | TRBJ2-1 | TRBV10-1 | TGCGCCAGCAGTGAGGCGGGGACCAATGAGCAGTTCTTC | CASSEAGTNEQFF
. | . | TRBJ1-6 | TRBV11-2 | TGTGCCAGCAGCTTGGGCGTTTCCTCACCCCTCCACTTT | CASSLGVSSPLHF
. | . | TRBJ1-5 | TRBV7-9 | TGTGCCAGCAGCAGTGACAGTAGCAATCAGCCCCAGCATTTT | CASSSDSSNQPQHF
. | . | TRBJ2-2 | TRBV9 | TGTGCCAGCAGCGCATCCGGGGAGCTGTTTTTT | CASSASGELFF
. | . | TRBJ1-2 | TRBV3-1/TRBV3-2 | TGTGCCAGCAGCCTCAGCGGCCCCGATGGCTACACCTTC | CASSLSGPDGYTF
. | . | TRBJ1-3 | TRBV6-6 | TGTGCCAGCACCGACCGGGAGGGCTCGGGAAACACCATATATTTT | CASTDREGSGNTIYF
. | . | TRBJ1-1 | TRBV3-1/TRBV3-2 | TGTGCCAGCAGCCAATCTAGATTTCCCCTTGAAGCTTTCTTT | CASSQSRFPLEAFF
TRBD1 | . | TRBJ1-4 | TRBV11-2 | TGTGCCAGCAGCCATCAGGGGGCCAGACTGTTTTTT | CASSHQGARLFF
TRBD2 | . | TRBJ2-6 | TRBV4-1 | TGCGCCAGCAGCCCCATTCACGGGGGGGATGGGGCCAACGTCCTGACTTTC | CASSPIHGGDGANVLTF
. | . | TRBJ2-3 | TRBV29-1 | TGCAGCGTGCGAAGAGGGGGGGGCACAGATACGCAGTATTTT | CSVRRGGGTDTQYF
. | . | TRBJ2-7 | TRBV7-2 | TGTGCCAGCAGCTTGTCGGGGAGCTCCTACGAGCAGTACTTC | CASSLSGSSYEQYF
. | . | TRBJ2-2 | TRBV5-4 | TGTGCCAGCAGCTTGGAGAGACGGGGGACTGACGGGGAGCTGTTTTTT | CASSLERRGTDGELFF
TRBD1 | . | TRBJ2-1 | TRBV29-1 | TGCAGCGTTGAAGATCCGGACAGGGTGGGTTACAATGAGCAGTTCTTC | CSVEDPDRVGYNEQFF
. | . | TRBJ1-5 | TRBV6-5 | TGTGCCAGCAGTCGCAGTAAAGATCAGCCCCAGCATTTT | CASSRSKDQPQHF
TRBD1 | few | TRBJ1-1 | TRBV7-9 | TGTGCCAGCAGCTCAAACAGGGGGAACACTGAAGCTTTCTTT | CASSSNRGNTEAFF
TRBD2 | . | TRBJ2-5 | TRBV5-4 | TGTGCCAGCAGCCCGGGGGGGGCGGGGGGCGGAGAGACCCAGTACTTC | CASSPGGAGGGETQYF
. | . | TRBJ1-1 | TRBV7-9 | TGTGCCAGCAAGCAGGGTCTGAACACTGAAGCTTTCTTT | CASKQGLNTEAFF
. | . | TRBJ1-4 | TRBV27 | TGTGCCAGTTGGGACTTTCTTAATGAAAAACTGTTTTTT | CASWDFLNEKLFF
. | once | TRBJ1-3 | TRBV5-1 | TGCGCCAGCAGCTTGAAGAGGCCAGGGGCTGGAAACACCATATATTTT | CASSLKRPGAGNTIYF
. | . | TRBJ2-1 | TRBV30 | TGTGCCTGGACCAACGCGGATGAGCAGTTCTTC | CAWTNADEQFF
. | . | TRBJ1-2 | TRBV6-5 | TGTGCCAGCAGTTACTCCGGGGAGGGCTACACCTTC | CASSYSGEGYTF
TRBD1 | once | TRBJ1-6 | TRBV18 | TGTGCCAGCTCATTTGGACAGGGGGCCGATTCACCCCTCCACTTT | CASSFGQGADSPLHF
. | . | TRBJ2-7 | TRBV3-1/TRBV3-2 | TGTGCCAGCAGCCAGGGCGGGACCTACGAGCAGTACTTC | CASSQGGTYEQYF
. | . | TRBJ1-2 | TRBV12-3/TRBV12-4 | TGTGCCAGCGGTGCCCGCGACACGAGAGGCTACACCTTC | CASGARDTRGYTF
TRBD1 | few | TRBJ2-7 | TRBV14 | TGTGCCAGCAGCCAGACAGGGGCCAGTAAAGGATACGAGCAGTACTTC | CASSQTGASKGYEQYF
. | . | TRBJ1-2 | TRBV10-3 | TGTGCCATCAGTGACCCCTTGGCCTATGGCTACACCTTC | CAISDPLAYGYTF
. | once | TRBJ2-7 | TRBV6-5 | TGTGCCAGCCAGGGGTCCTACGAGCAGTACTTC | CASQGSYEQYF
. | . | TRBJ1-5 | TRBV10-2 | TGCGCCAGCAGTGAGGGTCCGGCACGGAGGCCCCAGCATTTT | CASSEGPARRPQHF
. | . | TRBJ1-6 | TRBV9 | TGTGCCAGCAGCGCGGACATGGGCAATTCACCCCTCCACTTT | CASSADMGNSPLHF
. | few | TRBJ1-2 | TRBV29-1 | TGCAGCTACGTCAATTGGGCAGTAGCTAACTATGGCTACACCTTC | CSYVNWAVANYGYTF
TRBD2 | . | TRBJ2-2 | TRBV10-3 | TGTGCCATCAGACCCCCGGGACTAAACACCGGGGAGCTGTTTTTT | CAIRPPGLNTGELFF
. | . | TRBJ2-1 | TRBV9 | TGTGCCAGCAGCGTAGTAAACTCGAACGGTGAGCAGTTCTTC | CASSVVNSNGEQFF
. | . | TRBJ2-3 | TRBV12-5 | TGTGCTAGTGCCCTAGGTACGCAGTATTTT | CASALGTQYF
. | . | TRBJ2-3 | TRBV24-1 | TGTGCCACCAGTGACTCCGCTAGAGATACGCAGTATTTT | CATSDSARDTQYF
TRBD1 | . | TRBJ1-2 | TRBV6-5 | TGTGCCAGCAGGCGACCAGGGGGCCCCTATGGCTACACCTTC | CASRRPGGPYGYTF
TRBD2 | . | TRBJ2-7 | TRBV7-2 | TGTGCCAGCAGCGTTATGCGACTAGCGAGATACGAGCAGTACTTC | CASSVMRLARYEQYF
. | . | TRBJ2-7 | TRBV5-1 | TGCGCCAGCAGTTTCGCCTCCGGGGGGCGGGCCTCCTACGAGCAGTACTTC | CASSFASGGRASYEQYF
. | . | TRBJ1-4 | TRBV19 | TGTGCCAGTAGTATAGTTTCAGGCAATGAAAAACTGTTTTTT | CASSIVSGNEKLFF
TRBD1 | . | TRBJ2-3 | TRBV5-1 | TGCGCCAGCAGCTTATTAACGGACAGGGTGGGGGATACGCAGTATTTT | CASSLLTDRVGDTQYF
TRBD1 | . | TRBJ2-7 | TRBV5-4 | TGTGCCAGCAGCTTTGGACAGGGGAGATCCTACGAGCAGTACTTC | CASSFGQGRSYEQYF
TRBD1 | . | TRBJ1-3 | TRBV6-2/TRBV6-3 | TGTGCCAGCAGCACGGACAGGTTGGGACCTGGAAACACCATATATTTT | CASSTDRLGPGNTIYF
. | once | TRBJ2-5 | TRBV21-1 | TGTGCCAGCAGCAAGTCGAGGCCAGCGGGAAAGACCCAGTACTTC | CASSKSRPAGKTQYF
TRBD1 | . | TRBJ2-7 | TRBV27 | TGTGCCAGCAGCCGTCCGGACAGGATTTTCTACGAGCAGTACTTC | CASSRPDRIFYEQYF
TRBD2 | . | TRBJ2-7 | TRBV5-5 | TGTGCCAGCAGCCCGACCCTACTAGCGGGGGCCTACGAGCAGTACTTC | CASSPTLLAGAYEQYF
. | few | TRBJ1-4 | TRBV19 | TGTGCCAGTAGTATGGACACCTCAGAGGAAAAACTGTTTTTT | CASSMDTSEEKLFF
TRBD1 | once | TRBJ2-7 | TRBV6-5 | TGTGCCAGCAGGGTATTACAGGGGAACGAGCAGTACTTC | CASRVLQGNEQYF
. | . | TRBJ1-2 | TRBV18 | TGTGCCAGCTCACCAGCATTACAGGGTTTGGTCTATGGCTACACCTTC | CASSPALQGLVYGYTF
. | . | TRBJ1-5 | TRBV25-1 | TGTGCCAGCAGTGGACAGGCAGGTCAGCCCCAGCATTTT | CASSGQAGQPQHF
. | . | TRBJ1-3 | TRBV30 | TGTGCCTGGAGTGTACGAGGAGTAGGAAACACCATATATTTT | CAWSVRGVGNTIYF
TRBD1 | . | TRBJ1-4 | TRBV9 | TGTGCCAGCAGCCGACCGGGACAGGCGAATGAAAAACTGTTTTTT | CASSRPGQANEKLFF
. | . | TRBJ1-6 | TRBV2 | TGTGCCAGCACTTGGACAGCCAATTCACCCCTCCACTTT | CASTWTANSPLHF
. | . | TRBJ1-6 | TRBV28 | TGTGCCAGCAGTTTGGGGGGGTCGAGCTCCTATAATTCACCCCTCCACTTT | CASSLGGSSSYNSPLHF
TRBD1 | . | TRBJ2-1 | TRBV7-3 | TGTGCCAGCAGCCTGACAGGGGGAACATCCAATGAGCAGTTCTTC | CASSLTGGTSNEQFF